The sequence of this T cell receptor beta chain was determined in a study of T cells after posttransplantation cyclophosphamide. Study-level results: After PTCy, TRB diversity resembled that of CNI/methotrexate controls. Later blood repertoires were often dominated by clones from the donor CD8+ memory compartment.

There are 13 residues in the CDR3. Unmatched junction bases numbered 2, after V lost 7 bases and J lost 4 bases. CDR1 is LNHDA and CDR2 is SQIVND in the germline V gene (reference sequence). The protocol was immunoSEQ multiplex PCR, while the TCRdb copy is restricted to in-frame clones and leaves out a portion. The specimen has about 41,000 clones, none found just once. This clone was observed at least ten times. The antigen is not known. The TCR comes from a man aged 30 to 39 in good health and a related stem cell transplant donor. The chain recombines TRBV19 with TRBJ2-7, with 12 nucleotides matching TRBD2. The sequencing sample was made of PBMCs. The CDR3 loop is CASKLAGGYEQYF. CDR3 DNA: TGTGCCAGTAAACTAGCGGGGGGATACGAGCAGTACTTC.